The rows below give T cell receptor delta chains drawn from one sample of a study of Vδ1+ human thymocytes. TCRdb re-called clones from the multiplex PCR reads via CATT. The sample has about 75,000 delta-chain clones; around 34% are singletons. Sequencing was performed on Vdelta1+ gamma-delta thymocytes from the thymus. All receptors derive from a boy under two years old who had congenital heart surgery. The CDR3 runs from the conserved cysteine through the conserved F or W. A D gene is named only where the DNA matches it firmly. Size values are once, few and many counts, or a class for expanded clones, and some rows have none.

V: TRDV1; J: TRDJ1; size: few; D: TRDD3; length: 18; CDR3: CALGEQAGGYRTTDKLIF; DNA: TGTGCTCTTGGGGAACAGGCTGGGGGATACAGAACGACCGATAAACTCATCTTT
V: TRDV1; J: TRDJ1; size: few; D: TRDD3; length: 21; CDR3: CALGESRLGYWGARYTDKLIF; DNA: TGTGCTCTTGGGGAAAGCCGTCTGGGATACTGGGGGGCGAGGTACACCGATAAACTCATCTTT
V: TRDV1; J: TRDJ1; size: -; D: TRDD3; length: 19; CDR3: CALGDPALRSILGASKLIF; DNA: TGTGCTCTTGGGGACCCGGCCCTACGTTCAATCCTGGGGGCCTCAAAACTCATCTTT
V: TRDV1; J: TRDJ1; size: few; D: TRDD3; length: 23; CDR3: CALGAYPWGTYPRDTRRSDKLIF; DNA: TGTGCTCTTGGGGCCTACCCTTGGGGCACCTACCCTAGGGATACGCGTAGGTCCGATAAACTCATCTTT
V: TRDV1; J: TRDJ1; size: -; D: TRDD3; length: 20; CDR3: CALGATIGDWGIRHTDKLIF; DNA: TGTGCTCTTGGGGCGACAATTGGGGACTGGGGGATACGACACACCGATAAACTCATCTTT
V: TRDV1; J: TRDJ1; size: few; D: TRDD3; length: 19; CDR3: CALGEPLLVGDKALDKLIF; DNA: TGTGCTCTTGGGGAACCTTTGTTGGTGGGGGATAAAGCCCTGGATAAACTCATCTTT
V: TRDV1; J: TRDJ1; size: -; D: -; length: 23; CDR3: CALGGPSLGAIRPRWDLPDKLIF; DNA: TGTGCTCTTGGGGGACCTTCCCTCGGGGCCATAAGGCCCCGGTGGGATTTGCCCGATAAACTCATCTTT
V: TRDV1; J: TRDJ1; size: -; D: -; length: 20; CDR3: CALGEVPRTYVRWNTDKLIF; DNA: TGTGCTCTTGGGGAAGTCCCGCGAACCTACGTGAGGTGGAACACCGATAAACTCATCTTT
V: TRDV2; J: TRDJ1; size: few; D: -; length: 14; CDR3: CACDVGTGFDKLIF; DNA: TGTGCCTGTGACGTGGGGACCGGTTTCGATAAACTCATCTTT
V: TRDV1; J: TRDJ1; size: -; D: TRDD3; length: 26; CDR3: CALGERWGIRDRVPLQPRLYTDKLIF; DNA: TGTGCTCTTGGGGAACGTTGGGGGATACGCGATCGGGTGCCACTACAACCCCGGTTGTACACCGATAAACTCATCTTT
V: TRDV1; J: TRDJ1; size: -; D: -; length: 15; CDR3: CALGELTRHCDKLIF; DNA: TGTGCTCTTGGGGAACTCACACGCCACTGCGATAAACTCATCTTT